The clone carrying this TCR beta chain has ten or more counts. Its antigen is unidentified. The data were taken from a study of regulatory T cells in long-lasting Graves disease. The wider study: Prior antithyroid drug treatment in newly diagnosed Graves' patients lasted under 3 months.

The time point was: newly diagnosed GD, antithyroid drugs for less than 3 months. Making the TCR library involved RNA that had been extracted from PBMCs. V lost 3 bases and J lost 5; bases outside the gene matches: 6. The CDR3 contains 15 residues. Germline V gives CDR1 MDHEN, CDR2 SYDVKM. Points from the study as a whole: TCR diversity was lower in persistent Graves' patients than in newly diagnosed ones.

Through Arm-PCR of CDR3 regions and iRepertoire HTBI primers, TCR beta libraries were built. MiXCR, run by TCRdb on the multiplex PCR reads, gives a single entry per CDR3 protein. The data hold 350,000 to 450,000 distinct CDR3 sequences, with roughly 10% observed a single time. This sample was also put to use in a study of T cells in Graves' hyperthyroidism and ophthalmopathy. That report notes: Blood shared most expanded thyroid clonotypes above 0.001.

This sample comprised peripheral blood mononuclear cells (PBMCs), obtained at new diagnosis, from a patient treated with antithyroid drugs. The rearrangement uses TRBV28 and TRBJ2-1; 8 nucleotides match TRBD2. This receptor was taken from a woman aged 18-35 years with Graves disease. The CDR3 loop is CASSFSGGGNNEQFF. The CDR3 DNA reads as TGTGCCAGCAGTTTCTCGGGCGGGGGGAACAATGAGCAGTTCTTC.